The text below deals with one T cell receptor beta chain. As yet, its antigen is unknown. One end of the junction does not line up with germline, which may come from a read error. These data are taken from a study of type 1 regulatory T cells. TCRdb processed the reads anew with MiXCR; each CDR3 protein has one entry. This sample has 55,000 to 65,000 distinct CDR3 sequences, with 62% found just once. This CDR3 spans 15 amino acids. Germline V gene data show CDR1 as SGHTA and CDR2 as FQGNSA. The J gene is TRBJ2-7, the V gene TRBV7-2; D assignment may be TRBD1 or TRBD2 (7 bases each). Sequenced input: cultured non-Tr1 T cells, either the whole culture or a sorted T cell fraction (not recorded which). The clonotype was recovered from a human donor in good health. CDR3 protein: CASSFSTGAMGGAVF. CDR3 nucleotide sequence: TGTGCCAGCAGCTTTTCCACAGGGGCTATGGGGGGGGCAGTCTTC.